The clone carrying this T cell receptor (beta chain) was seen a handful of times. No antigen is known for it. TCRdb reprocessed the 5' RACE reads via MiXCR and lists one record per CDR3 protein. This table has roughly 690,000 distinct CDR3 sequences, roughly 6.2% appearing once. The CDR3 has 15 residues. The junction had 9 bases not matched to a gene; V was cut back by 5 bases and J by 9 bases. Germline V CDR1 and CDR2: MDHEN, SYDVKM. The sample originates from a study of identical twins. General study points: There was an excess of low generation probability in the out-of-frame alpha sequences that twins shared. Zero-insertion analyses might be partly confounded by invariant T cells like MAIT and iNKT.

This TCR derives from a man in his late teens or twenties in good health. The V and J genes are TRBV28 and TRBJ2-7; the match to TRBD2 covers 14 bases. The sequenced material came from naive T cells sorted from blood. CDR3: CASSQEGLAGVRQYF. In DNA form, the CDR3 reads TGTGCCAGCAGTCAGGAGGGACTAGCGGGAGTGCGGCAGTACTTC.